This T cell receptor beta chain emerged from a study of blood T cell repertoires in COVID-19 (dated by TCRdb to about 2020). The study in broad terms: Samples from collaborators originated in the United States, Italy and Spain and spanned both the acute and convalescent phases of COVID-19. The repertoires were released in a freely available public database intended as a resource for research on the immune response to SARS-CoV-2. The prospective study material was composed of cDNA or gDNA derived from T cells, B-cell-depleted T cells, or PBMCs. The dataset comprised deeply sampled blood TCRbeta repertoires from subjects exposed to, actively infected with, or recovered from COVID-19. Where HLA class I and class II types were available, the types were taken from metadata supplied by the sample provider, not from assay-based typing. Sample metadata almost always included a de-identified subject ID, COVID-19 status, age in years and sex. The samples were drawn from the first 160 participants of the ongoing ImmuneRACE study and from 1,254 subjects provided by 6 global collaborators.

Here is what the overall study found, with its caveats: How much clinical and demographic metadata was included differed by source and by participant, and the metadata was provided uncurated.

In Seattle, one collaborating source enrolled patients while the infection was active and tracked those patients longitudinally over the course of disease. Collaborating institutions collected whole blood in K2EDTA tubes following their own protocols. For TCRbeta analysis, collaborators shipped samples as frozen whole blood, isolated PBMCs, or DNA extracted from either of those sample types. Details on this clone: No antigen is known for it. The sample holds no much larger clone one base away, and base qualities are not on file.

Clipping removes 0 bases from V and 5 bases from J, with 4 as the unmatched junction base count. From a lookup of the germline V gene (reference sequence), CDR1 and CDR2 are GTSNPN and SVGIG. The CDR3 starts with the cysteine, ends with the phenylalanine, and has 14 residues. The read is trimmed to its CDR3 DNA, 42 bases read in frame from base 1. TCRbeta CDR3 regions were amplified from genomic DNA using the immunoSEQ Assay, a bias-controlled multiplex PCR. The study's own analysis went as follows. The number of nucleated cells in each sample was estimated by amplification of reference gene primers within the assay. To quantify the absolute abundance of each unique TCRbeta CDR3 rearrangement, sequence reads were collapsed and filtered. For each sample, productive Simpson clonality was calculated as the square root of Simpson's diversity index across productive rearrangements. As stored in TCRdb, this immuneACCESS dataset retains in-frame rearrangements with V and J assigned. A fraction of the clones does not appear; measured against another copy, unresolved V genes explain less than half of the discrepancy, and the remainder lacks a known reason. From that table come the V and J calls and clone size; the DNA was used to work out D and trimming. The sample profile shows 250,000 to 300,000 clones; approximately 91% of them were found once. Roughly 12% of the sample lies in the top ten.

This sequence uses TRBV30 and TRBJ2-7; 10 bases in the middle match TRBD1. Sequencing was carried out using peripheral blood. This TCR was sampled from a woman younger than 45 with COVID-19, enrolled during active disease. In nucleotide form, the sequence is TGTGCCTGGAGTGTAGGGACAGGGGTACACGAGCAGTACTTC. Translated, it gives CAWSVGTGVHEQYF.